This entry concerns a single T cell receptor (beta chain). Its antigen is currently unknown. Amplification used 60 Vbeta primers and 13 Jbeta primers. Produced via immunoSEQ multiplex PCR; TCRdb's table is partial and in-frame only. The data hold approximately 130,000 clones, with around 70% observed a single time. This sample is part of a study of cytomegalovirus exposure and HLA in healthy donors. Study observations and caveats: In a later analysis, a missense DCLRE1C variant was linked to TCR beta V- and J-gene trimming.

Germline V gene data show CDR1 as MGHDK and CDR2 as SYGVNS. Trimming pared 3 bases from V and 10 bases from J, leaving 18 bases between. The CDR3 consists of 14 residues. The donors were healthy bone marrow donors. The rearrangement uses TRBV25-1 and TRBJ1-2; D is possibly TRBD1 (5 bases). Sample: PBMCs. This TCR was recovered from a man aged 30 to 39 in good health and CMV-seronegative. CDR3 sequence reads: CASSDTQGVHVYTF. CDR3 nucleotides: TGTGCCAGCAGTGATACCCAGGGTGTCCATGTCTACACCTTC.